One and the same sample provided the 28 T cell receptor beta chains below, sequenced in a study of post-analysis software for immune sequencing data. Sequencing libraries made from TCR beta cDNA carried unique molecular identifiers. Via MiXCR, TCRdb re-called the PCR reads, giving one row per CDR3 protein. The table lists about 540,000 distinct CDR3 sequences, approximately 34% of them singletons. Their target antigens are unknown. Study results and limitations: Patients had higher frequencies than controls of roughly five TRBV segments, including TRBV5-6, TRBV5-1 and TRBV20-1.

Sequenced input: blood. These receptor sequences come from a girl aged 2-17 years with multiple sclerosis.

J is TRBJ2-7 and V is TRBV28; D perhaps matches TRBD2 (5 bases). V dropped 7 bases and J dropped 0 bases, with 13 bases sitting between them. The CDR3 covers 14 residues. Germline lookup yields CDR1 MDHEN and CDR2 SYDVKM. CDR3 in DNA: TGTGCCAGCACCACCTTTGGGAGCTCCTACGAGCAGTACTTC. Translated: CASTTFGSSYEQYF.

This clonotype has a handful of counts. This chain uses TRBV29-1 with TRBJ2-1; TRBD2 matches 9 bases. V lost 3 bases and J lost 1; bases outside the gene matches: 13. This CDR3 region has 18 residues. Germline V gives CDR1 SQVTM, CDR2 ANQGSEA. CDR3 bases: TGCAGCGTTGATCTTCGAGGCGTGCGGGGGGGATCCTACAATGAGCAGTTCTTC. This sequence encodes CSVDLRGVRGGSYNEQFF.

The V gene is TRBV9, the J gene TRBJ2-3; 8 nucleotides match TRBD2. After removal of 0 bases from V and 2 bases from J, the junction contained 8 bases not matched to a gene. The CDR3 runs to 17 residues. Germline assignment: CDR1 SGDLS and CDR2 YYNGEE. CDR3 nucleotides: TGTGCCAGCAGCGTAGGGGCGGGGGGCCCTTCCACAGATACGCAGTATTTT. This sequence encodes CASSVGAGGPSTDTQYF. Based on the CDR3 plus reference TRBV9 and TRBJ2-3, the full variable domain is DSGVTQTPKHLITATGQRVTLRCSPRSGDLSVYWYQQSLDQGLQFLIQYYNGEERAKGNILERFSAQQFPDLHSELNLSSLELGDSALYFCASSVGAGGPSTDTQYFGPGTRLTVL.

The J gene is TRBJ2-1, the V gene TRBV12-3 or TRBV12-4; perhaps TRBD2 as D (6 bases). V gave up 6 bases and J gave up 4 bases, with 19 bases separating them. This CDR3 is 16 amino acids long. CDR3 DNA: TGTGCCAGCAGGGGAATAGCGACGGGGGAATACAATGAGCAGTTCTTC. This translates into CASRGIATGEYNEQFF.

The V call is TRBV7-2, the J call TRBJ2-3; D may be TRBD1 (5 bases). The CDR3 has 18 amino acids. Per the germline V gene, CDR1 is SGHTA and CDR2 is FQGNSA. V lost 5 bases to trimming and J lost 4 bases, with 25 bases between them. The CDR3 nucleotides are TGTGCCAGCAGCCATCGCCCCCGCCCTACCTGGGGCGCAGATACGCAGTATTTT. It yields the protein CASSHRPRPTWGADTQYF.

The V gene is TRBV7-8, the J gene TRBJ2-1; 13 positions match TRBD2. The germline V gene has CDR1 SGHVS and CDR2 FQNEAQ. The V segment lost 3 bases and the J segment 5 bases; nucleotides outside the gene matches: 4. The CDR3 covers 16 residues. The CDR3 region is CASSFSGTSGNNEQFF. For the CDR3, the DNA is TGTGCCAGCAGCTTTTCCGGGACTAGCGGGAACAATGAGCAGTTCTTC. Supplemented by reference TRBV7-8 and TRBJ2-1, the full variable domain reads GAGVSQSPRYKVAKRGQDVALRCDPISGHVSLFWYQQALGQGPEFLTYFQNEAQLDKSGLPSDRFFAERPEGSVSTLKIQRTQQEDSAVYLCASSFSGTSGNNEQFFGPGTRLTVL.

This clonotype showed up just a few times. The V and J genes are TRBV7-9 and TRBJ2-1; 8 bases line up with TRBD2. Germline CDR1 SEHNR, CDR2 FQNEAQ (reference sequence). CDR3 size: 16 residues. J lost 5 bases, V lost 2 bases, and 8 bases had no gene match. The CDR3 sequence is CASSLFMGLGNNEQFF. The CDR3 nucleotides read TGTGCCAGCAGCTTATTTATGGGACTAGGCAACAATGAGCAGTTCTTC.

This clonotype has a handful of counts. The chain uses TRBV4-1 and TRBJ2-2; 8 bases align to TRBD1. Germline lookup yields CDR1 MGHRA and CDR2 YSYEKL. The CDR3 is 16 amino acids. The junction had 8 bases not matched to a gene; V was cut back by 7 bases and J by 1 base. CDR3 amino acids: CASKPQGARNTGELFF. The CDR3 nucleotides read TGCGCCAGCAAGCCTCAGGGGGCTCGGAACACCGGGGAGCTGTTTTTT.

The chain links TRBV20-1 to TRBJ2-1; TRBD2 matches 7 bases. Germline V gene sequence: CDR1 DFQATT, CDR2 SNEGSKA (reference sequence). This CDR3 has 16 residues. Trimming took 0 bases from V and 10 from J; bases not matched to a gene: 15. CDR3 nucleotides: TGCAGTGCTAGAGACCCCAAGGGGCGGGGGACCTACGAGCAGTTCTTC. It translates to CSARDPKGRGTYEQFF.

The chain has TRBV5-1 and TRBJ1-2; D is undetermined. The V end lost 3 bases, the J end lost 8 bases, and 23 bases lay between the germline ends. Per germline, CDR1 SGHRS and CDR2 YFSETQ. The CDR3 length is 16 residues. The CDR3: CASSSDSARTFSGYTF. The CDR3 nucleotides are TGCGCCAGCAGCTCGGATAGTGCGCGGACCTTCTCCGGCTACACCTTC.

Regarding this clonotype: This may be a read error: a much more frequent sequence differs by one nucleotide. V gene TRBV4-2 combines with J gene TRBJ2-7; TRBD2 is a possible D gene (5 bases). The germline gives CDR1 LGHNA, CDR2 YNFKEQ. The CDR3 contains 13 residues. CDR3 DNA sequence: TGTGCCAGCAGCCAAGAGAGCGGCTACGGGCAGTACTTC. This encodes CASSQESGYGQYF.

V is TRBV7-2 and J is TRBJ2-2; TRBD1 matches at 8 bases. Germline CDR1 is SGHTA and CDR2 is FQGNSA. The CDR3 is 16 residues long. J gave up 7 bases and V 5 bases, and 12 bases lay outside the gene matches. CDR3 DNA: TGTGCCAGCAGCACCATGGACAGGGCTTCGGTCGGGGAGCTGTTTTTT. Its protein product is CASSTMDRASVGELFF.

This chain connects TRBV11-3 to TRBJ1-1; D perhaps matches TRBD1 (6 bases). CDR1 SGHNT and CDR2 YENEEA come from the germline V gene. CDR3 length equals 16 residues. V dropped 0 bases and J dropped 7 bases, with 18 bases sitting between them. The DNA for the CDR3 is TGTGCCAGCAGCTTAGATGGCAGGGGTGCGCGAGATGAAGCTTTCTTT. The encoded protein is CASSLDGRGARDEAFF.

CDR3 DNA: TGCGCCAGCGCGACTAGCGGGGGGGCCGAAGAGACCCAGTACTTC. Translation: CASATSGGAEETQYF. V is TRBV5-1 and J is TRBJ2-5; 14 bases are shared with TRBD2. Germline V lookup: CDR1 SGHRS, CDR2 YFSETQ. The CDR3 loop spans 15 amino acids. V trimming: 7 bases; J trimming: 3 bases; junction bases outside the gene matches: 5.

A few counts support this clonotype. The rearrangement uses TRBV18 and TRBJ1-2; D is unclear. Germline values: CDR1 KGHSH, CDR2 LQKENI. The CDR3 runs to 14 residues. V lost 5 bases to trimming and J lost 1 base, with 11 bases between them. The CDR3 protein is CASSGREFNYGYTF. The CDR3 DNA follows: TGTGCCAGCTCAGGGAGAGAATTTAACTATGGCTACACCTTC.

The chain is built from TRBV3-1 and TRBJ2-1; TRBD2 matches at 9 bases. V was clipped by 4 bases and J by 8 bases; unmatched bases: 12. Germline V lookup: CDR1 LGHDT, CDR2 YNNKEL (reference sequence). This CDR3 spans 16 amino acids. CDR3 protein: CASSLSGGGASHEQFF. CDR3 coding DNA: TGTGCCAGCAGCCTTTCTGGCGGGGGGGCCAGTCATGAGCAGTTCTTC.

This clonotype was counted only a few times. The chain has TRBV6-1 and TRBJ2-7, with 13 positions matching TRBD2. Looked up from germline, CDR1 is MNHNS and CDR2 is SASEGT. The CDR3 has 16 amino acids. Trimming took 8 bases from V and 3 from J; bases not matched to a gene: 10. CDR3 sequence reads: CASSLGGLAGVYEQYF. CDR3 nucleotides: TGTGCCAGCTCCCTAGGAGGACTAGCGGGGGTCTACGAGCAGTACTTC.

The chain links TRBV7-9 to TRBJ2-3; D is unclear. The CDR3 length is 14 residues. The germline gives CDR1 SEHNR, CDR2 FQNEAQ (reference sequence). Trimming cost V 8 bases and J 0 bases, with 12 bases left between them. CDR3 coding DNA: TGTGCCAGCCAGGAGAGACCCAGCACAGATACGCAGTATTTT. As protein: CASQERPSTDTQYF.

This clonotype was found once. V and J are TRBV29-1 and TRBJ1-4, with D possibly matching TRBD1 (5 bases). CDR1 and CDR2 (germline): SQVTM, ANQGSEA. The CDR3 is 11 amino acids. Trimming removed 4 bases at V and 11 bases at J, with 11 bases between. As DNA, the CDR3 is TGCAGCGTTGGGGCCAGGGAGAAACTGTTTTTT. Residues: CSVGAREKLFF.

Comments on this clonotype: At one of its ends the junction is not consistent with the germline gene, which may arise from a read error. The V gene is TRBV7-3, the J gene TRBJ2-1; TRBD1 aligns across 10 bases. There are 15 residues in the CDR3. The germline CDR1 and CDR2 sequences are SGHTA and FQGTGA. CDR3 in amino acids: CVSSFGTGDYNEQFF. The DNA for the CDR3 is TGTGTCAGCAGCTTTGGGACAGGGGATTACAATGAGCAGTTCTTC.

This clonotype showed up just once. The J gene is TRBJ1-6, the V gene TRBV20-1; D is possibly TRBD1 (5 bases). Per germline, CDR1 DFQATT and CDR2 SNEGSKA (reference sequence). The CDR3 is 15 residues long. The V end lost 0 bases, the J end lost 10 bases, and 16 bases lay between the germline ends. DNA for the CDR3: TGCAGTGCTAGAGACGGACAACGAGGGGTATCACCCCTCCACTTT. It encodes CSARDGQRGVSPLHF.

This sequence joins TRBV7-9 and TRBJ2-3; 7 bases match TRBD2. CDR3 length equals 16 residues. Germline-derived CDR1 and CDR2 are SEHNR and FQNEAQ (reference sequence). With 2 bases clipped from V and 4 bases from J, the junction kept 9 bases outside the gene matches. The CDR3 here is CASSLSGGGPPDTQYF. The CDR3 coding sequence is TGTGCCAGCAGCTTATCCGGCGGGGGACCCCCAGATACGCAGTATTTT. Together with reference TRBV7-9 and TRBJ2-3, the CDR3 gives the full variable domain: DTGVSQNPRHKITKRGQNVTFRCDPISEHNRLYWYRQTLGQGPEFLTYFQNEAQLEKSRLLSDRFSAERPKGSFSTLEIQRTEQGDSAMYLCASSLSGGGPPDTQYFGPGTRLTVL.

This clonotype was counted only a few times. V and J are TRBV10-3 and TRBJ1-2; possible D gene TRBD1, 6 bases. This CDR3 is 13 amino acids long. With 6 bases removed from V and 6 bases from J, the gap between germline ends came to 14 bases. CDR1 is ENHRY and CDR2 is SYGVKD in the germline V gene. The CDR3 DNA follows: TGTGCCATCAGCCGGGACACCGGGCATGGCTACACCTTC. It is translated as CAISRDTGHGYTF.

The rearrangement joins TRBV5-1 to TRBJ2-3; 10 bases agree with TRBD1. Germline-derived CDR1 and CDR2 are SGHRS and YFSETQ. This CDR3 comprises 17 residues. Germline trimming cut 4 bases from V and 4 bases from J; bases unmatched to any gene: 12. Here the CDR3 reads CASSPITGQGSADTQYF. The CDR3, as DNA: TGCGCCAGCAGCCCTATTACGGGACAGGGGAGCGCAGATACGCAGTATTTT.

The V gene is TRBV2, the J gene TRBJ2-6; D call uncertain. Germline V gene lookup returns CDR1 SNHLY and CDR2 FYNNEI. The V gene lost 8 bases and the J gene lost 0 bases, with 5 bases spanning the gap. The CDR3 totals 13 residues. CDR3 nucleotides: TGTGCCAGCCAGGACTCTGGGGCCAACGTCCTGACTTTC. As protein: CASQDSGANVLTF.

The chain links TRBV29-1 to TRBJ2-5, with D perhaps matching TRBD1 (5 bases). Germline-derived CDR1 and CDR2 are SQVTM and ANQGSEA. The CDR3 runs 10 residues. The CDR3 protein is CHRQQETQYF. As DNA, the CDR3 is TGCCACAGGCAACAAGAGACCCAGTACTTC.

This clonotype was seen a handful of times. This chain uses TRBV5-1 with TRBJ1-1; D is unclear. This CDR3 comprises 13 residues. Trimming took off 3 bases at V and 4 bases at J, with 10 bases between the two ends. Per the germline V gene, CDR1 is SGHRS and CDR2 is YFSETQ. The CDR3 loop is CASSYGVSTEAFF. DNA of the CDR3: TGCGCCAGCAGCTACGGGGTGAGCACTGAAGCTTTCTTT.

The rearrangement joins TRBV9 to TRBJ1-1; no reliable D call. The CDR3 totals 15 residues. Per germline, CDR1 SGDLS and CDR2 YYNGEE. V dropped 2 bases and J dropped 7 bases, with 18 bases sitting between them. The CDR3 DNA sequence: TGTGCCAGCAGCGTTCCCCTCGGTGGGCTGGATGAAGCTTTCTTT. Its protein is CASSVPLGGLDEAFF. Full variable domain (missing parts from reference TRBV9 and TRBJ1-1): DSGVTQTPKHLITATGQRVTLRCSPRSGDLSVYWYQQSLDQGLQFLIQYYNGEERAKGNILERFSAQQFPDLHSELNLSSLELGDSALYFCASSVPLGGLDEAFFGQGTRLTVV.